A single sample is the source of the 30 T cell receptor beta chains below, sequenced in a study of low-dose radiotherapy and immunotherapy resistance in tumors. TRAV- and TRBV-specific primers were used for first-strand cDNA, which covered alpha and beta chains. Over roughly 19 PCR cycles, TCRs were amplified from a constant-region primer and V-primer adapter. TCRdb fed the reads into MiXCR, producing one record per CDR3 protein. The sample lists around 10,000 distinct CDR3 sequences; roughly half were seen once. The source of these receptors is a human donor with advanced metastatic prostate, ovarian, gallbladder or colorectal cancer (not recorded which). This table probably holds off-target reads from a library built for another chain.

This chain joins TRBV20-1 and TRBJ2-1; 10 nucleotides align to TRBD1. This CDR3 has 15 amino acids. Looked up from germline, CDR1 is DFQATT and CDR2 is SNEGSKA (reference sequence). The CDR3 DNA follows: TGCAGCGCCTCCGGGACAGGGGTCATCTACAATGAGCAGTTCTTC. Translation: CSASGTGVIYNEQFF.

The rearrangement links TRBV7-3 to TRBJ2-3, with a tentative D call TRBD2 (6 bases). Trimming stripped 3 bases from V and 0 bases from J, with 7 bases between. This CDR3 is 14 amino acids long. Looked up from germline, CDR1 is SGHTA and CDR2 is FQGTGA. The CDR3 DNA sequence: TGTGCCAGCAGCTTGCGGGGAAGCACAGATACGCAGTATTTT. Its translation is CASSLRGSTDTQYF.

This clonotype was detected a few times. The V and J genes are TRBV6-6 and TRBJ2-1; TRBD2 aligns across 9 bases. J lost 5 bases, V lost 7 bases, and 6 bases had no gene match. The germline V gene encodes CDR1 MNHNY and CDR2 SVGAGI (reference sequence). The CDR3 runs to 14 residues. The CDR3 nucleotides read TGTGCCAGCAACTCGGGACTAGCTAACAATGAGCAGTTCTTC. Its protein is CASNSGLANNEQFF.

The chain recombines TRBV20-1 with TRBJ2-5; 8 bases are a match to TRBD2. The J segment lost 4 bases and the V segment lost 3 bases, leaving 4 bases of the junction unmatched. The CDR3 spans 13 residues. The germline CDR1 and CDR2 sequences are DFQATT and SNEGSKA (reference sequence). This chain's CDR3 is CSARKLAGETQYF. DNA of the CDR3: TGCAGTGCTAGGAAGCTAGCGGGAGAGACCCAGTACTTC.

The chain links TRBV9 to TRBJ2-7, with 9 bases fitting TRBD2. Germline CDR1 reads SGDLS; CDR2 reads YYNGEE. V shed 1 base and J 0 bases; nucleotides not matched to a gene: 2. This CDR3 spans 15 amino acids. In nucleotides, the CDR3 is TGTGCCAGCAGCGTAAGCGGGGGGAGCTCCTACGAGCAGTACTTC. Its protein is CASSVSGGSSYEQYF.

V is TRBV28 and J is TRBJ1-2, with D tentatively TRBD1 (6 bases). Looked up from germline, CDR1 is MDHEN and CDR2 is SYDVKM. This CDR3 is built from 14 residues. The V gene lost 5 bases and the J gene lost 2 bases, with 12 bases spanning the gap. CDR3 protein: CASSPGGQNYGYTF. The DNA for the CDR3 is TGTGCCAGCAGTCCCGGGGGACAAAACTATGGCTACACCTTC.

The chain has TRBV28 and TRBJ2-1; 14 bases are a match to TRBD2. The CDR3 covers 18 residues. In germline, CDR1 is MDHEN, CDR2 SYDVKM. The V segment lost 4 bases and the J segment 8 bases; nucleotides outside the gene matches: 13. CDR3: CASSSPRPGTSGRHEQFF. DNA of the CDR3: TGTGCCAGCAGTTCCCCCCGCCCGGGGACTAGCGGGAGACATGAGCAGTTCTTC.

The CDR3 here is CASSTSGRAIYNEQFF. Written as DNA, the CDR3 is TGCGCCAGCAGCACTAGCGGGAGGGCGATATACAATGAGCAGTTCTTC. The chain uses TRBV5-1 and TRBJ2-1; 13 bases line up with TRBD2. Germline CDR1 SGHRS, CDR2 YFSETQ. The J segment lost 4 bases and the V segment lost 4 bases, leaving 5 bases of the junction unmatched. The CDR3 length is 16 residues.

In this sample, this clonotype turned up once. The gene calls are TRBV20-1 and TRBJ2-1, with D perhaps matching TRBD1 (5 bases). This CDR3 comprises 13 residues. Per the germline V gene, CDR1 is DFQATT and CDR2 is SNEGSKA (reference sequence). Trimming left V 1 base short and J 4 bases short, with 8 bases between. CDR3 DNA sequence: TGCAGTGCTAGAGTAGGGGTTTACAATGAGCAGTTCTTC. Translating gives CSARVGVYNEQFF.

The chain links TRBV30 to TRBJ2-1; 8 bases are shared with TRBD1. Germline V gene lookup returns CDR1 GTSNPN and CDR2 SVGIG (reference sequence). The CDR3 is made up of 14 amino acids. CDR3 nucleotides: TGTGCGTCCTTCAGGGGGCTTTCCTACAATGAGCAGTTCTTC. It specifies CASFRGLSYNEQFF.

The J gene is TRBJ2-5, the V gene TRBV5-6; tentatively, D is TRBD2 (5 bases). Trimming removed 1 base at V and 1 base at J, with 14 bases between. The CDR3 covers 16 residues. Per the germline V gene, CDR1 is SGHDT and CDR2 is YYEEEE. The CDR3 loop reads CASSLRSIRGQETQYF. DNA for the CDR3: TGTGCCAGCAGCTTGAGGTCCATTCGGGGCCAAGAGACCCAGTACTTC.

This chain uses TRBV5-1 with TRBJ2-7, with 11 bases lining up with TRBD1. There are 15 residues in the CDR3. V was pared by 4 bases and J by 1 base, with 4 bases of the junction left unmatched. The germline V gene has CDR1 SGHRS and CDR2 YFSETQ. The CDR3 sequence is CASSAGQGASYEQYF. The CDR3 nucleotides are TGCGCCAGCAGCGCCGGACAGGGGGCGTCCTACGAGCAGTACTTC.

The chain uses TRBV9 and TRBJ2-4; TRBD1 matches 8 bases. CDR1 is SGDLS, CDR2 YYNGEE, per germline. This CDR3 is 16 amino acids long. J gave up 2 bases and V 0 bases, and 4 bases lay outside the gene matches. The CDR3 spells CASSVGTGWTKNIQYF. CDR3 nucleotides: TGTGCCAGCAGCGTAGGGACAGGGTGGACCAAAAACATTCAGTACTTC.

V is TRBV25-1 and J is TRBJ2-7; 8 nucleotides match TRBD1. V lost 6 bases and J lost 3; bases outside the gene matches: 1. Germline V gene data show CDR1 as MGHDK and CDR2 as SYGVNS. This CDR3 is 12 amino acids long. CDR3: CASRQGVYEQYF. In DNA form, the CDR3 reads TGTGCCAGCAGACAGGGGGTCTACGAGCAGTACTTC.

This chain links TRBV24-1 with TRBJ2-1; 10 bases are a match to TRBD2. CDR1 is KGHDR and CDR2 is SFDVKD in the germline V gene. Trimming cost V 3 bases and J 0 bases; bases outside gene matches: 10. This CDR3 comprises 19 residues. DNA for the CDR3: TGTGCCACCAGTGATAGGGGACTAGCGTCACAGAGCTCCTACAATGAGCAGTTCTTC. Translation: CATSDRGLASQSSYNEQFF.

The CDR3 protein is CASSPMATSAEQYF. Written as DNA, the CDR3 is TGTGCCAGCAGTCCGATGGCCACCTCTGCCGAGCAGTACTTC. The V gene is TRBV12-3 or TRBV12-4, the J gene TRBJ2-7; D gene ambiguous. Deletions cut 5 bases from V and 6 bases from J, with 17 bases between. The CDR3 length is 14 residues.

The chain combines TRBV5-4 with TRBJ1-2, with 7 bases fitting TRBD1. The germline gives CDR1 SGHNT, CDR2 YYREEE (reference sequence). The CDR3 runs to 13 residues. V dropped 4 bases and J dropped 8; count of bases not matched to a gene: 8. Here the CDR3 reads CASSLQGVRGYTF. The DNA for the CDR3 is TGTGCCAGCAGCCTTCAGGGGGTTCGGGGCTACACCTTC.

The genes are TRBV28 and TRBJ1-1, with D unclear. V was trimmed by 9 bases and J by 4 bases, leaving 18 bases between them. Per the germline V gene, CDR1 is MDHEN and CDR2 is SYDVKM. The CDR3 has 14 residues. The CDR3 nucleotides are TGTGCCAGTTCTCTCGGGATGGCGAGCACTGAAGCTTTCTTT. As protein: CASSLGMASTEAFF.

The chain combines TRBV11-1 with TRBJ2-1; 7 bases match TRBD1. Unmatched junction bases numbered 4, after V lost 4 bases and J lost 4 bases. Germline CDR1 reads SGHAT; CDR2 reads FQDESV (reference sequence). This CDR3 is built from 14 residues. CDR3 protein: CASSYSTGYNEQFF. CDR3 in DNA: TGTGCCAGCAGCTACTCGACAGGGTACAATGAGCAGTTCTTC.

A single count supports this clonotype. At one boundary the junction diverges from the germline segment, which might be a read error. This rearrangement joins TRBV7-6 to TRBJ2-5; perhaps TRBD2 as D (5 bases). The length of the CDR3 is 13 residues. Germline assignment: CDR1 SGHVS and CDR2 FNYEAQ. The CDR3 spells CASSLDYTGTQYF. DNA of the CDR3: TGTGCTAGCAGCTTAGACTATACCGGGACCCAGTACTTC.

A few counts support this clonotype. The V and J genes are TRBV28 and TRBJ1-2; D not resolved. Trimming left V 11 bases short and J 1 base short, with 14 bases between. The CDR3 has 13 amino acids. The germline gives CDR1 MDHEN, CDR2 SYDVKM. CDR3 nucleotides: TGTGCCTCCGGCATCACCGATAACTATGGCTACACCTTC. It specifies CASGITDNYGYTF.

This clonotype was recorded a few times. The chain recombines TRBV28 with TRBJ2-7; the match to TRBD1 covers 7 bases. Trimming cost V 0 bases and J 3 bases; bases outside gene matches: 8. Germline V gene lookup returns CDR1 MDHEN and CDR2 SYDVKM. There are 16 residues in the CDR3. The CDR3 is CASSLWEGGLRYEQYF. The CDR3 DNA reads as TGTGCCAGCAGTTTATGGGAAGGGGGCTTGCGCTACGAGCAGTACTTC.

The rearrangement links TRBV18 to TRBJ1-2, with D maybe TRBD1 (6 bases). CDR3 length: 14 residues. The V gene lost 5 bases and the J gene lost 7 bases, with 17 bases spanning the gap. The germline V gene encodes CDR1 KGHSH and CDR2 LQKENI. The CDR3 loop reads CASSANRDPGGYTF. DNA for the CDR3: TGTGCCAGCTCAGCAAACAGGGACCCCGGTGGCTACACCTTC. Drawing the rest from reference TRBV18 and TRBJ1-2, the complete variable domain is NAGVMQNPRHLVRRRGQEARLRCSPMKGHSHVYWYRQLPEEGLKFMVYLQKENIIDESGMPKERFSAEFPKEGPSILRIQQVVRGDSAAYFCASSANRDPGGYTFGSGTRLTVV.

The sample holds a few counts of this clonotype. The rearrangement joins TRBV28 to TRBJ2-3, with TRBD2 matching 7 bases. V trimming: 4 bases; J trimming: 0 bases; junction bases outside the gene matches: 10. Germline V lookup: CDR1 MDHEN, CDR2 SYDVKM. This CDR3 region has 17 residues. CDR3 nucleotide sequence: TGTGCCAGCAGTTCATACCAGACTAGCCGAAGCACAGATACGCAGTATTTT. Translated: CASSSYQTSRSTDTQYF.

This clonotype was detected only once. The chain carries TRBV15 and TRBJ1-5; D is ambiguous. Between the trimmed V and J ends, which lost 0 bases and 6 bases, there was a span of 9 bases. The CDR3 is 14 amino acids. The germline CDR1 and CDR2 sequences are LNHNV and YYDKDF (reference sequence). The CDR3 DNA is TGTGCCACCAGCAGAGAAGGGAGTCGTCAGCCCCAGCATTTT. Its translation: CATSREGSRQPQHF.

This clonotype occurred a few times. In DNA, the CDR3 is TGCAGTGCTGAAAGGACTAGCGGACGGGTCTACGAGCAGTACTTC. Its protein product is CSAERTSGRVYEQYF. This chain links TRBV20-1 with TRBJ2-7; 10 positions agree with TRBD2. Germline V lookup: CDR1 DFQATT, CDR2 SNEGSKA (reference sequence). The CDR3 length is 15 residues. V shed 5 bases and J 3 bases; nucleotides not matched to a gene: 10.

The chain links TRBV7-2 to TRBJ2-7; D gene ambiguous. Trimming pared 5 bases from V and 2 bases from J, leaving 7 bases between. This CDR3 is 12 amino acids long. Per germline, CDR1 SGHTA and CDR2 FQGNSA. The CDR3 protein is CASSQGPYEQYF. The CDR3 nucleotides are TGTGCCAGCAGCCAAGGACCCTACGAGCAGTACTTC. Filled out from reference TRBV7-2 and TRBJ2-7, the complete variable domain reads GAGVSQSPSNKVTEKGKDVELRCDPISGHTALYWYRQSLGQGLEFLIYFQGNSAPDKSGLPSDRFSAERTGGSVSTLTIQRTQQEDSAVYLCASSQGPYEQYFGPGTRLTVT.

The J gene is TRBJ2-7, the V gene TRBV2; D might be TRBD2 (6 bases). Deletions cut 6 bases from V and 2 bases from J, with 20 bases between. Germline CDR1 and CDR2: SNHLY and FYNNEI. This CDR3 has 16 amino acids. CDR3 sequence reads: CASRSTLGGQPYEQYF. The CDR3 coding sequence is TGTGCCAGCAGGTCCACCCTGGGAGGTCAACCCTACGAGCAGTACTTC.

The chain joins TRBV18 to TRBJ1-5; TRBD1 might be the D (5 bases). The V and J ends lost 2 bases and 5 bases respectively, with 10 bases between them. Germline values: CDR1 KGHSH, CDR2 LQKENI. This CDR3 spans 14 amino acids. In DNA form, the CDR3 reads TGTGCCAGCTCACCAGGGGGGGGTGATCAGCCCCAGCATTTT. Amino acids: CASSPGGGDQPQHF.

This chain joins TRBV2 and TRBJ2-2; TRBD1 matches at 11 bases. The CDR3 is 16 residues long. V was pared by 3 bases and J by 4 bases, with 4 bases of the junction left unmatched. Germline CDR1 and CDR2: SNHLY and FYNNEI. CDR3 in DNA: TGTGCCAGCAGTGAGAGGGGACAGGGGGGCACCGGGGAGCTGTTTTTT. Protein sequence: CASSERGQGGTGELFF.